This T cell receptor beta chain came from a study of T cells in Graves' hyperthyroidism and ophthalmopathy. There were TCR beta CDR3 regions amplified from RNA transcripts. Primed by the HTBI set, a first-round RT-PCR was run on the TCR CDR3. TCRdb reprocessed the multiplex PCR reads via MiXCR and lists one record per CDR3 protein. Of some 550,000 distinct CDR3 sequences in the sample, roughly 15% were seen once. Between the trimmed V and J ends, which lost 8 bases and 2 bases, there was a span of 13 bases. This CDR3 is 13 amino acids long. Germline lookup yields CDR1 WSHSY and CDR2 SAAADI. V usage is TRBV10-2 and J usage is TRBJ2-7; D is perhaps TRBD2 (6 bases). This receptor was identified in a woman between 40 and 55 years old with Graves' ophthalmopathy. The specimen sequenced was blood. This chain's CDR3 is CASGNTGAYEQYF. In DNA, the CDR3 is TGCGCCAGCGGTAACACGGGAGCCTACGAGCAGTACTTC.